This T cell receptor (beta chain) is drawn from a study of cytomegalovirus exposure and HLA in healthy donors. Worth noting for this clone: Antigen specificity is unknown.

Study results and caveats: Sequencing depth across donors, presence/absence analyses assumed, was roughly uniform. Later on, a genetic analysis was performed. It linked a missense variant in DCLRE1C with V- and J-gene trimming of TCR beta. In vitro data verified a few CMV-associated chains as specific for CMV antigens.

A multiplex PCR was run with 60 Vbeta primers and 13 Jbeta primers. Produced via immunoSEQ multiplex PCR; TCRdb's table is partial and in-frame only. The repertoire holds around 100,000 clones, with approximately 84% as singletons. Per germline, CDR1 MGHDK and CDR2 SYGVNS. V was clipped by 0 bases and J by 6 bases; unmatched bases: 4. This CDR3 has 15 residues. The rearrangement joins TRBV25-1 to TRBJ2-1; 8 positions agree with TRBD2. The source of this sequence is a man aged 18 to 30 in good health and CMV-seronegative. The source material was PBMCs. The CDR3 loop is CASSEYSGTVNEQFF. CDR3 nucleotides: TGTGCCAGCAGTGAATATAGCGGGACGGTCAATGAGCAGTTCTTC.